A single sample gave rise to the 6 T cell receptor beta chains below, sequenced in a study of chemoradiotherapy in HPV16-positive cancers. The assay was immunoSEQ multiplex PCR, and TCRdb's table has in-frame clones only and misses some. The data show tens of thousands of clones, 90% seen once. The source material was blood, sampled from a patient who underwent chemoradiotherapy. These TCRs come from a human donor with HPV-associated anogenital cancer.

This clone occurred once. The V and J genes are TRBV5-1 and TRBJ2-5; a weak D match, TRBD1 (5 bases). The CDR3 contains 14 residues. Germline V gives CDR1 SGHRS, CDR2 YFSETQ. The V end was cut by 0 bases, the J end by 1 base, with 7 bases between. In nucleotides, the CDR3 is TGCGCCAGCAGCTTGGGACAGCCCCAAGAGACCCAGTACTTC. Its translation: CASSLGQPQETQYF. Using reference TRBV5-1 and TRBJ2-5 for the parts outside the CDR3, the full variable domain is KAGVTQTPRYLIKTRGQQVTLSCSPISGHRSVSWYQQTPGQGLQFLFEYFSETQRNKGNFPGRFSGRQFSNSRSEMNVSTLELGDSALYLCASSLGQPQETQYFGPGTRLLVL.

The CDR3 region is CASSPRTGTGANEQYF. CDR3 bases: TGTGCCAGCAGCCCAAGAACCGGGACAGGGGCCAACGAGCAGTACTTC. The chain couples TRBV27 to TRBJ2-7, with 10 bases lining up with TRBD1. Per the germline V gene, CDR1 is MNHEY and CDR2 is SMNVEV (reference sequence). V lost 6 bases, J lost 5 bases, and 13 bases stayed unmatched. The CDR3 sequence is 16 residues long.

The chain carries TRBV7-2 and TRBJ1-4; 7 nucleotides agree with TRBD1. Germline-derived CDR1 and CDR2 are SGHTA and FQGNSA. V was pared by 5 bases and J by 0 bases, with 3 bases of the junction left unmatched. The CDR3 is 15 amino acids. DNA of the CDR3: TGTGCCAGCAGCAGACAGGGAACAACTAATGAAAAACTGTTTTTT. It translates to CASSRQGTTNEKLFF.

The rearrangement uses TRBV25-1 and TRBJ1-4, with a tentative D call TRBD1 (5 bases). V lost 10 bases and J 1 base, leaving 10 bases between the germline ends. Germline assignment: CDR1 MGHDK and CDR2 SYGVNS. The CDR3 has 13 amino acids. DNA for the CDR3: TGTGCCACCTTTGGGGGAACTAATGAAAAACTGTTTTTT. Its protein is CATFGGTNEKLFF.

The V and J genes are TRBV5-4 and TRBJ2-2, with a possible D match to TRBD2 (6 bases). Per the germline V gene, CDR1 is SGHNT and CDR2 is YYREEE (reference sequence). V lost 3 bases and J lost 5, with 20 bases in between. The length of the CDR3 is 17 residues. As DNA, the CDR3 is TGTGCCAGCAGCTGGACCGGGGGTCCCTTGAGAACCGGGGAGCTGTTTTTT. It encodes CASSWTGGPLRTGELFF.

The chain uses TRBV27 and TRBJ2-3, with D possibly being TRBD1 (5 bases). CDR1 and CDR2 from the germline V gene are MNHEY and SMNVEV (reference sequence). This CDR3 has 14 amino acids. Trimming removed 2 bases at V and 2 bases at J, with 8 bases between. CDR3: CASSLVRDTDTQYF. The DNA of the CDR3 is TGTGCCAGCAGTTTAGTCAGGGACACAGATACGCAGTATTTT.